This T cell receptor (beta chain) is from a study of cytotoxic CD8 clonotypes in ibrutinib-treated CLL. The wider study: Sample averages reached hundreds of thousands of productive templates and roughly 96,000 productive rearrangements.

Points from the study as a whole: Baseline levels of clonality went above those of age-matched healthy donors and moved with circulating CD8+ T-cell counts. Clonality was higher at ibrutinib response and returned toward baseline at progression.

Using immunoSEQ multiplex PCR, the repertoire was profiled, and TCRdb retains in-frame clones only, with some absent. The table lists approximately 350,000 clones, roughly two thirds of them singletons. Turning to this clone: The antigen is not known.

The CDR3 extends over 12 amino acids. V was pared by 6 bases and J by 8 bases, with 10 bases between. Germline-derived CDR1 and CDR2 are MNHNS and SASEGT. The source of this sequence is a human donor with chronic lymphocytic leukemia. The specimen comprised PBMCs, sampled after 36 months of ibrutinib treatment. V gene TRBV6-1 combines with J gene TRBJ2-2; no reliable D call. CDR3 sequence: CASSRLTGELFF. In nucleotides, the CDR3 is TGTGCCAGCAGCCGCTTGACTGGGGAGCTGTTTTTT.